The following is a T cell receptor (beta chain) sequence with its context. Its antigen is as yet unknown. This sample was included in a study of CD8+ T cells in alopecia areata. After isolation, RNA underwent reverse transcription to generate cDNA as the sequencing template. Sequencing used immunoSEQ multiplex PCR; TCRdb keeps in-frame clones, though not all of them. The data contain a few hundred thousand clones, approximately 72% of them singletons. The CDR3 is 17 amino acids. CDR1 is MNHEY, CDR2 SMNVEV, per germline (reference sequence). Trimming took 6 bases from V and 3 from J, leaving 21 bases between them. Findings and caveats of the study: Normal skin's resident alphabeta T cells are sequenced alongside lesional scalp T cells. It was less clear whether patients shared TCRs than it was in mice, possibly because of HLA.

Treatment indicated: oral pan-JAK inhibitor, 5-10 mg twice daily. Sequencing was performed on CD4+ T cells sorted from blood, taken at approximately week 44, from a patient treated with tofacitinib. The clonotype originates from a human donor with alopecia areata. V gene TRBV27 combines with J gene TRBJ1-5; TRBD1 is a possible D gene (6 bases). The CDR3 DNA is TGTGCCAGCAGATCGGCCGCACAGGGAGCTCCCAATCAGCCCCAGCATTTT. Translated: CASRSAAQGAPNQPQHF.